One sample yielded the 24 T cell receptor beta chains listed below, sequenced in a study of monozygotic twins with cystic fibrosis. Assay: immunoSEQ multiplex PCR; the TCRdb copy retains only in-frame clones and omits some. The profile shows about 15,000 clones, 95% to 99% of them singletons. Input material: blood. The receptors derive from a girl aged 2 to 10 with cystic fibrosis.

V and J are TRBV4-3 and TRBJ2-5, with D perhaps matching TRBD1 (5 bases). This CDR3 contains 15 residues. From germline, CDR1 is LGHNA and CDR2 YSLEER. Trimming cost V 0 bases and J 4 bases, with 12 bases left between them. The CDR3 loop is CASSQEWGNLETQYF. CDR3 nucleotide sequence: TGCGCCAGCAGCCAAGAGTGGGGCAATTTAGAGACCCAGTACTTC.

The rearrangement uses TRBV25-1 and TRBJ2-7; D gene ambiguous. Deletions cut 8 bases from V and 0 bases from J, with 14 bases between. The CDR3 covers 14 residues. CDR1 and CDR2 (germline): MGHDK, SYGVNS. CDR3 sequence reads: CASSLTPSSYEQYF. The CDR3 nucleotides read TGTGCCAGCTCCCTTACACCGAGCTCCTACGAGCAGTACTTC.

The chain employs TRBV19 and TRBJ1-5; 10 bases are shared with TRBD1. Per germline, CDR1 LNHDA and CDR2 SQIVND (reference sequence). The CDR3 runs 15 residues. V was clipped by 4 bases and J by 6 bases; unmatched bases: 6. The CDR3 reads CASSTGQGGGQPQHF. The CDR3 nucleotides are TGTGCCAGTAGTACCGGACAGGGGGGCGGTCAGCCCCAGCATTTT.

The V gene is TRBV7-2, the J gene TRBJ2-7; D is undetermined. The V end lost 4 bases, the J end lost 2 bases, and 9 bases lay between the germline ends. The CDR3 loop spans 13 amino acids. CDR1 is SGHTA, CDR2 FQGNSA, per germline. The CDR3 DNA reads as TGTGCCAGCAGCTCGTACCCGACCTACGAGCAGTACTTC. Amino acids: CASSSYPTYEQYF.

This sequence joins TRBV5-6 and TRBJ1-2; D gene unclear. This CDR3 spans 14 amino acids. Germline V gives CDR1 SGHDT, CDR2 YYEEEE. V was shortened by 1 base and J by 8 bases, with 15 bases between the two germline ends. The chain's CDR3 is CASSLSLGKTGYTF. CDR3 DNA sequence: TGTGCCAGCAGCTTGAGTTTAGGGAAGACGGGCTACACCTTC.

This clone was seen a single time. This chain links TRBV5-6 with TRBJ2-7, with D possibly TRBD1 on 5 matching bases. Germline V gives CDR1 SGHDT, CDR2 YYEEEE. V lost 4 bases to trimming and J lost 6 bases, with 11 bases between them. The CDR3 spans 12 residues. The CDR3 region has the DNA TGTGCCAGCAGCCGACAGAGTCTCGAGCAGTACTTC. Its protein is CASSRQSLEQYF.

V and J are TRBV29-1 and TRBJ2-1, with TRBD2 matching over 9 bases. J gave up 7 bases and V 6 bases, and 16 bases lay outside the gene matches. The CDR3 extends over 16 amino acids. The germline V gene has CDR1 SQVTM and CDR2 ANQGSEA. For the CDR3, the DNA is TGCAGCGTCTACTTAGCGGGAGTGAATATTCGGAATGAGCAGTTCTTC. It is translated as CSVYLAGVNIRNEQFF.

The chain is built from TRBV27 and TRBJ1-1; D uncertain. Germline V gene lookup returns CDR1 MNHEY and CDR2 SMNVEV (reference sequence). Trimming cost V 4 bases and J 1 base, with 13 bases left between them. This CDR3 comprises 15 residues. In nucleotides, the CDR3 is TGTGCCAGCAGTTCAAGGCTCCTCGGGAACACTGAAGCTTTCTTT. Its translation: CASSSRLLGNTEAFF.

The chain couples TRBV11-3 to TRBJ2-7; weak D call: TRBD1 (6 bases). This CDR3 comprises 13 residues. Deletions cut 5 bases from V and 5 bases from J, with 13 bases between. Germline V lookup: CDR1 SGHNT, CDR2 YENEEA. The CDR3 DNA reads TGTGCCAGCAGCCTACAGGGTTCCCACGAGCAGTACTTC. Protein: CASSLQGSHEQYF.

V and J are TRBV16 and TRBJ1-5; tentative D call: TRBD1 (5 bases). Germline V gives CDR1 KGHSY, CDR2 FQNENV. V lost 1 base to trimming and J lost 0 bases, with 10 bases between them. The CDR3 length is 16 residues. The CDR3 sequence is CASSQWGRDSNQPQHF. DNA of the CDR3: TGTGCCAGCAGCCAATGGGGCAGAGATAGCAATCAGCCCCAGCATTTT.

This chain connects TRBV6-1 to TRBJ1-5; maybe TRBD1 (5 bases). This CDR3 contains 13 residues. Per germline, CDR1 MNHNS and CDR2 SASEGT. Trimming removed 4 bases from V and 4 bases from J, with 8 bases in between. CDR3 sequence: CASSGGLNQPQHF. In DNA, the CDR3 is TGTGCCAGCAGTGGGGGCCTGAATCAGCCCCAGCATTTT.

The CDR3 DNA sequence: TGTGCCAGCAAATCCAATTTCCAGGGGGCTGCTCACTATGGCTACACCTTC. It yields the protein CASKSNFQGAAHYGYTF. The V call is TRBV27, the J call TRBJ1-2; 8 positions agree with TRBD1. The CDR3 length is 17 residues. CDR1 MNHEY and CDR2 SMNVEV come from the germline V gene (reference sequence). V shed 7 bases, J shed 3 bases, and the junction held 16 bases outside the gene matches.

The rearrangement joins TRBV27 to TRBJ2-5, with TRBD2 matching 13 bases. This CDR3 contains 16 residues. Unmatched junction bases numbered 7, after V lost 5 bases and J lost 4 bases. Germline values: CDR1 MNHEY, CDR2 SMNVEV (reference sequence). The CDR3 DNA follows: TGTGCCAGCAGTCCGGGACTAGCGGGAATTATAGAGACCCAGTACTTC. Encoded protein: CASSPGLAGIIETQYF.

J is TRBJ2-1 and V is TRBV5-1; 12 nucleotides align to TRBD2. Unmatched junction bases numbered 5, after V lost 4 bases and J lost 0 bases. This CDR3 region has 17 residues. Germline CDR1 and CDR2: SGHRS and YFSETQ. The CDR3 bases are TGCGCCAGCAGCAGGACTAGCGGGGAGTTCTCCTACAATGAGCAGTTCTTC. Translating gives CASSRTSGEFSYNEQFF.

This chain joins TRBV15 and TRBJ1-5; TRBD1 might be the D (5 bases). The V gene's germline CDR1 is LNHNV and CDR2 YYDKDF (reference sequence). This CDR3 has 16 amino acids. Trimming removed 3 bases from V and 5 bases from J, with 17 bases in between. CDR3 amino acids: CATSSHRQLVDQPQHF. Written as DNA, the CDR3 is TGTGCCACCAGCAGCCACCGACAGCTAGTTGATCAGCCCCAGCATTTT.

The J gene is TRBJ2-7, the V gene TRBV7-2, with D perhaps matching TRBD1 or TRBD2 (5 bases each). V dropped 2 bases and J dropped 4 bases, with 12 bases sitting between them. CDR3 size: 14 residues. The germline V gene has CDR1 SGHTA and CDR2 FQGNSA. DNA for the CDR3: TGTGCCAGCAGCTTATCGGGGCAGACTTACGAGCAGTACTTC. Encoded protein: CASSLSGQTYEQYF.

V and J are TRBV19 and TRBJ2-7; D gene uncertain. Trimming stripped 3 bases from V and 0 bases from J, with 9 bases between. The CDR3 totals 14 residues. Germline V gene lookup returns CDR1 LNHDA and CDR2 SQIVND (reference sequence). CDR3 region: CASSIWGRSYEQYF. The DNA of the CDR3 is TGTGCCAGTAGTATTTGGGGTCGCTCCTACGAGCAGTACTTC.

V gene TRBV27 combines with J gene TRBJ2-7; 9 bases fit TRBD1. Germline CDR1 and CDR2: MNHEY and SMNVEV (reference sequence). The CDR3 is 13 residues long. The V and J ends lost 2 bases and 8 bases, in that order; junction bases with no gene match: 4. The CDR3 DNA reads TGTGCCAGCAGTTTAAGGGACAGGGTAAAGCAGTACTTC. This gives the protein CASSLRDRVKQYF.

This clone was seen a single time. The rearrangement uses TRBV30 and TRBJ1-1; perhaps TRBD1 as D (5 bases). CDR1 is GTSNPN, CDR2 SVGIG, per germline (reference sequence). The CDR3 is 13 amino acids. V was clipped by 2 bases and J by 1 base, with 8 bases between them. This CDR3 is CAWSYQGNTEAFF. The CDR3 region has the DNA TGTGCCTGGAGTTACCAGGGGAACACTGAAGCTTTCTTT.

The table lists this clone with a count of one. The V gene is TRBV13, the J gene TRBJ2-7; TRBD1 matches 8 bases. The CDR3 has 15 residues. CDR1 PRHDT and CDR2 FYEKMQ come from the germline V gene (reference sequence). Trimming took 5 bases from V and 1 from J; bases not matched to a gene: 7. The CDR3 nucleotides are TGTGCCAGCAGCCCTGGGGACAGGTCTTCCTACGAGCAGTACTTC. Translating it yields CASSPGDRSSYEQYF.

The CDR3 nucleotides are TGTGCCAGCAGCGGCCGGGACAGGGGGTCCTACGAGCAGTACTTC. Encoded protein: CASSGRDRGSYEQYF. The chain joins TRBV2 to TRBJ2-7, with 11 bases matching TRBD1. This CDR3 is 15 amino acids long. CDR1 and CDR2 (germline): SNHLY, FYNNEI. V trimming: 6 bases; J trimming: 1 base; junction bases outside the gene matches: 5.

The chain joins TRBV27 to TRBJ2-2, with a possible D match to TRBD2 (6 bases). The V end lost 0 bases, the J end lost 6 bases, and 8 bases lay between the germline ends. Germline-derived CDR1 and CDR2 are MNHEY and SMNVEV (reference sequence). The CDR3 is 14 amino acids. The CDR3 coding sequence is TGTGCCAGCAGTTTATCGCGGGGATCCGGGGAGCTGTTTTTT. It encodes CASSLSRGSGELFF.

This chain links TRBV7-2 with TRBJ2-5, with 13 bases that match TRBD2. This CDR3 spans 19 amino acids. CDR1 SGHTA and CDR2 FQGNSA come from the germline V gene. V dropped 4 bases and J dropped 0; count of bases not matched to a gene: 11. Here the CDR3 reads CASSSSLTSGRYNQETQYF. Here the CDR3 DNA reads TGTGCCAGCAGCTCTAGTCTGACTAGCGGGAGGTATAACCAAGAGACCCAGTACTTC. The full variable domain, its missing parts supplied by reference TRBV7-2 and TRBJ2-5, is GAGVSQSPSNKVTEKGKDVELRCDPISGHTALYWYRQSLGQGLEFLIYFQGNSAPDKSGLPSDRFSAERTGGSVSTLTIQRTQQEDSAVYLCASSSSLTSGRYNQETQYFGPGTRLLVL.

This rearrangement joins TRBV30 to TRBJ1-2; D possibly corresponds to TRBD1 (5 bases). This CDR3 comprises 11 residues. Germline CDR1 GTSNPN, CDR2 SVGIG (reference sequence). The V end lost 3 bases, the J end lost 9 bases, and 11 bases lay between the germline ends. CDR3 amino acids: CAWSGGISYTF. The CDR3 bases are TGTGCCTGGAGCGGGGGTATAAGCTACACCTTC.